The subject of this entry is one T cell receptor beta chain. Antigen specificity is unknown. The CDR3 totals 16 residues. Germline V gene data show CDR1 as SGHAT and CDR2 as FQNNGV. Deletions cut 8 bases from V and 5 bases from J, with 22 bases between. These data originate in a study of shared clonotypes between healthy human individuals. Turning to the study itself: The study enrolled a couple of women and a few men aged 18 to 49.

Study-level results: In having few donors, the study represented limited genetic and exposure-history diversity. In a few donors, around 4.8% of naive CD4 clonotypes appeared in common.

Each PCR replicate from the sorted subsets contained roughly 210 ng DNA, which is about 31,000 T cell genomes. The assay was immunoSEQ multiplex PCR, and TCRdb's table has in-frame clones only and misses some. The sample comprises fewer than 400,000 clones, 74% of which are singletons, and under 13% rests with the top ten. The chain links TRBV11-2 to TRBJ2-1; D is perhaps TRBD2 (6 bases). The sample taken for sequencing was memory CD4+ T cells sorted from blood. Indicated subset: CD45RA-negative fraction. The TCR sequence derives from a man between 25 and 39 years old in good health. CDR3 DNA sequence: TGTGCCAGCCGGGGTGTTCGGGGGAGGCGCCACAATGAGCAGTTCTTC. Translation: CASRGVRGRRHNEQFF.